A single sample is the source of the 32 T cell receptor beta chains below, sequenced in a study of blood T cell repertoires in COVID-19. Sequencing used immunoSEQ multiplex PCR; TCRdb keeps in-frame clones, though not all of them. This repertoire shows approximately 64,000 clones, 88% found once; its top ten account for roughly 9.1%. The material sequenced was PBMCs or T cells enriched from blood (not recorded which). The origin of the receptors is a woman in her thirties or forties who had recovered from COVID-19.

V usage is TRBV7-3 and J usage is TRBJ1-2; 8 nucleotides line up with TRBD1. V trimming: 4 bases; J trimming: 4 bases; junction bases outside the gene matches: 2. The germline V gene encodes CDR1 SGHTA and CDR2 FQGTGA. The CDR3 sequence is 13 residues long. This CDR3 is CASSSGQGYGYTF. The CDR3 bases are TGTGCCAGCAGCTCTGGACAGGGCTATGGCTACACCTTC.

The gene calls are TRBV2 and TRBJ1-2, with 9 bases matching TRBD1. Germline V lookup: CDR1 SNHLY, CDR2 FYNNEI. With V trimmed by 3 bases and J by 14 bases, 10 bases remained unmatched. The CDR3 consists of 13 residues. CDR3 protein: CASSELLQGARTF. For the CDR3, the DNA is TGTGCCAGCAGTGAGCTCTTACAGGGGGCCCGGACCTTC.

V gene TRBV9 combines with J gene TRBJ2-3; the D is unclear. Germline V gene data show CDR1 as SGDLS and CDR2 as YYNGEE. Trimming removed 4 bases at V and 2 bases at J, with 8 bases between. This CDR3 is 13 amino acids long. In DNA, the CDR3 is TGTGCCAGCAGCACCTGGGCCACAGATACGCAGTATTTT. Translated, it gives CASSTWATDTQYF.

This sequence joins TRBV2 and TRBJ1-5; D perhaps matches TRBD1 (6 bases). There are 16 residues in the CDR3. CDR1 and CDR2 from the germline V gene are SNHLY and FYNNEI. V was trimmed by 5 bases and J by 2 bases, leaving 16 bases between them. The CDR3 loop is CASSTGTPEGNQPQHF. The CDR3 bases are TGTGCCAGCAGTACAGGGACCCCCGAGGGCAATCAGCCCCAGCATTTT.

The V call is TRBV7-6, the J call TRBJ2-3; 12 bases match TRBD2. The CDR3 spans 15 residues. CDR1 and CDR2 from the germline V gene are SGHVS and FNYEAQ. J lost 3 bases, V lost 5 bases, and 3 bases had no gene match. The CDR3 DNA sequence: TGTGCCAGCAGCGTGGGACTAGCGGGTACAGATACGCAGTATTTT. Translation gives CASSVGLAGTDTQYF.

The rearrangement uses TRBV2 and TRBJ2-1; 7 bases are shared with TRBD1. V dropped 6 bases and J dropped 14; count of bases not matched to a gene: 16. This CDR3 has 14 residues. Germline CDR1 and CDR2: SNHLY and FYNNEI. CDR3 protein: CASSPPRGTGAKFF. The CDR3 DNA follows: TGTGCCAGCAGCCCGCCCCGTGGCACAGGGGCGAAGTTCTTC.

This chain uses TRBV14 with TRBJ1-1, with D possibly being TRBD1 (6 bases). V lost 5 bases and J lost 1, with 11 bases in between. CDR3 size: 14 residues. CDR1 SGHDN and CDR2 FVKESK come from the germline V gene. CDR3 sequence (DNA): TGTGCCAGCAGCTACGGACAGTGGAACACTGAAGCTTTCTTT. This gives the protein CASSYGQWNTEAFF.

This sequence joins TRBV3-1 (or the pseudogene TRBV3-2) and TRBJ1-2, with D perhaps TRBD1 (5 bases). CDR1 LGHDT and CDR2 YNNKEL come from the germline V gene (reference sequence). Trimming shortened V by 3 bases and J by 4 bases, and 18 bases separated the two germline ends. The CDR3 covers 16 residues. The CDR3 nucleotides read TGTGCCAGCAGCCAGGCTCGCCAGGGTCTACTCTATGGCTACACCTTC. Amino acids: CASSQARQGLLYGYTF.

The chain combines TRBV6-2 or TRBV6-3 with TRBJ2-1; D perhaps matches TRBD2 (6 bases). CDR3 length equals 15 residues. The ends were cut back, 0 bases at V and 0 bases at J, with 6 bases in the middle. Germline CDR1 and CDR2: MNHEY and SVGEGT. The CDR3 loop is CASSYSGGSYNEQFF. The DNA for the CDR3 is TGTGCCAGCAGTTACTCGGGGGGCTCCTACAATGAGCAGTTCTTC.

The V and J genes are TRBV24-1 and TRBJ2-3; TRBD2 might be the D (6 bases). This CDR3 comprises 13 residues. Germline assignment: CDR1 KGHDR and CDR2 SFDVKD. Trimming took off 5 bases at V and 4 bases at J, with 9 bases between the two ends. The CDR3 coding sequence is TGTGCCACCAGTGGGGAGGCGGCAGATACGCAGTATTTT. Protein sequence: CATSGEAADTQYF.

The rearrangement uses TRBV19 and TRBJ2-2, with 9 bases lining up with TRBD1. CDR1 is LNHDA and CDR2 is SQIVND in the germline V gene (reference sequence). V lost 3 bases, J lost 6 bases, and 8 bases stayed unmatched. CDR3 length equals 16 residues. CDR3 DNA sequence: TGTGCCAGTAGTATTTCAGCGGGACAGGGTTCCGGGGAGCTGTTTTTT. It is translated as CASSISAGQGSGELFF.

This clone was seen a single time. The chain combines TRBV3-1 (or the pseudogene TRBV3-2) with TRBJ2-2; TRBD1 matches 10 bases. There are 16 residues in the CDR3. Trimming cost V 4 bases and J 4 bases; bases outside gene matches: 6. The germline V gene has CDR1 LGHDT and CDR2 YNNKEL (reference sequence). CDR3 amino acids: CASSPVDRGGTGELFF. The DNA of the CDR3 is TGTGCCAGCAGCCCAGTGGACAGGGGGGGCACCGGGGAGCTGTTTTTT.

The chain recombines TRBV6-5 with TRBJ1-5, with D maybe TRBD1 (6 bases). The CDR3 has 13 residues. V was shortened by 7 bases and J by 8 bases, with 15 bases between the two germline ends. Germline loops: CDR1 MNHEY, CDR2 SVGAGI. The CDR3 bases are TGTGCCAGCATCCAACAGGGTATGGAGCCCCAGCATTTT. Its protein is CASIQQGMEPQHF.

CDR3 residues: CASSEGQGAKNEQYF. The CDR3 coding sequence is TGCGCCAGCAGTGAGGGACAGGGGGCTAAGAACGAGCAGTACTTC. The chain is built from TRBV10-2 and TRBJ2-7; 11 bases match TRBD1. The V gene end was trimmed by 2 bases and the J gene end by 5 bases; junction bases not matched to a gene: 5. CDR3 size: 15 residues. Germline lookup yields CDR1 WSHSY and CDR2 SAAADI.

This clone was recorded once. This chain joins TRBV4-2 and TRBJ2-7, with D possibly being TRBD2 (6 bases). The ends were cut back, 3 bases at V and 2 bases at J, with 14 bases in the middle. CDR3 length: 15 residues. CDR1 LGHNA and CDR2 YNFKEQ come from the germline V gene. CDR3 amino acids: CASSHPGTSTYEQYF. The CDR3, as DNA: TGTGCCAGCAGCCACCCCGGGACTTCTACCTACGAGCAGTACTTC.

V is TRBV27 and J is TRBJ2-7; TRBD1 aligns across 9 bases. Germline V gene data show CDR1 as MNHEY and CDR2 as SMNVEV (reference sequence). This CDR3 has 15 amino acids. Trimming removed 1 base from V and 4 bases from J; junction bases left unmatched: 5. This CDR3 is CASSLWGTGTYEQYF. In DNA, the CDR3 is TGTGCCAGCAGTTTATGGGGGACAGGGACTTACGAGCAGTACTTC.

This chain links TRBV10-3 with TRBJ1-1; D not certain. The length of the CDR3 is 13 residues. Germline V CDR1 and CDR2: ENHRY, SYGVKD. The ends were cut back, 10 bases at V and 0 bases at J, with 12 bases in the middle. The CDR3 nucleotides read TGTGCCACCACTCCGGGGATGAACACTGAAGCTTTCTTT. This gives the protein CATTPGMNTEAFF.

V is TRBV18 and J is TRBJ1-5; D is perhaps TRBD1 (5 bases). Germline-derived CDR1 and CDR2 are KGHSH and LQKENI. The V end lost 6 bases, the J end lost 4 bases, and 16 bases lay between the germline ends. The length of the CDR3 is 15 residues. CDR3 sequence: CASSPTAGDNQPQHF. The CDR3 nucleotides are TGTGCCAGCTCCCCAACCGCGGGGGATAATCAGCCCCAGCATTTT.

The rearrangement joins TRBV6-5 to TRBJ2-1, with 11 nucleotides matching TRBD1. V trimming: 8 bases; J trimming: 10 bases; junction bases outside the gene matches: 10. Germline values: CDR1 MNHEY, CDR2 SVGAGI. The CDR3 sequence is 14 residues long. As DNA, the CDR3 is TGTGCCAGCCGCTTGGGACAGGGGGTTGGCGAGCAGTTCTTC. Translating it yields CASRLGQGVGEQFF.

The V gene is TRBV7-9, the J gene TRBJ2-2; 9 bases map to TRBD1. Germline V gene data show CDR1 as SEHNR and CDR2 as FQNEAQ (reference sequence). The V and J ends lost 5 bases and 6 bases, in that order; junction bases with no gene match: 10. The CDR3 consists of 16 residues. CDR3 amino acids: CASSPRVGQGPGELFF. The CDR3 DNA sequence: TGTGCCAGCAGCCCCCGAGTGGGACAGGGCCCCGGGGAGCTGTTTTTT.

The V gene is TRBV4-1, the J gene TRBJ2-3; possibly TRBD2 for D (6 bases). Germline V gives CDR1 MGHRA, CDR2 YSYEKL. The CDR3 is 20 amino acids. V was clipped by 7 bases and J by 3 bases, with 32 bases between them. The DNA for the CDR3 is TGCGCCAGCACCCTCCCAAAGACGGGGGTCCTCAGTGGGTGGACAGATACGCAGTATTTT. Its protein is CASTLPKTGVLSGWTDTQYF.

V gene TRBV19 combines with J gene TRBJ2-2, with 7 bases that match TRBD2. The CDR3 loop spans 15 amino acids. Per the germline V gene, CDR1 is LNHDA and CDR2 is SQIVND (reference sequence). J was trimmed by 1 base and V by 6 bases; bases with no gene match: 5. As DNA, the CDR3 is TGTGCCAGTAGGGGGGGGACGCTGAACACCGGGGAGCTGTTTTTT. This encodes CASRGGTLNTGELFF.

This clone appeared a single time. The chain carries TRBV7-8 and TRBJ2-1; 10 bases are a match to TRBD2. The CDR3 extends over 15 amino acids. The germline V gene encodes CDR1 SGHVS and CDR2 FQNEAQ. J was trimmed by 7 bases and V by 4 bases; bases with no gene match: 7. The CDR3: CASSSQRGGRNEQFF. Written as DNA, the CDR3 is TGTGCCAGCAGCTCCCAGCGGGGGGGCCGAAATGAGCAGTTCTTC.

The J gene is TRBJ1-4, the V gene TRBV19, with D tentatively TRBD1 (5 bases). Per the germline V gene, CDR1 is LNHDA and CDR2 is SQIVND (reference sequence). The CDR3 is 13 amino acids. V lost 3 bases and J lost 6, with 8 bases in between. The CDR3 nucleotides are TGTGCCAGTAGTATCCGGGGGGATGAAAAACTGTTTTTT. Protein product: CASSIRGDEKLFF.

The chain combines TRBV27 with TRBJ1-1; weak D call: TRBD1 (6 bases). Between the trimmed V and J ends, which lost 3 bases and 4 bases, there was a span of 18 bases. The CDR3 totals 16 residues. Germline V CDR1 and CDR2: MNHEY, SMNVEV (reference sequence). CDR3 nucleotides: TGTGCCAGCAGTTTCGAACAGACAGGCCGGGTCACTGAAGCTTTCTTT. Amino acid sequence: CASSFEQTGRVTEAFF.

The chain carries TRBV3-1 (or the pseudogene TRBV3-2) and TRBJ2-1; D ambiguous. The length of the CDR3 is 13 residues. Trimming removed 0 bases at V and 10 bases at J, with 10 bases between. Germline V CDR1 and CDR2: LGHDT, YNNKEL (reference sequence). The DNA of the CDR3 is TGTGCCAGCAGCCAAGAAGTTGCGACAGAGCAGTTCTTC. It translates to CASSQEVATEQFF.

V gene TRBV5-1 combines with J gene TRBJ2-4; 7 nucleotides align to TRBD1. There are 14 residues in the CDR3. With V trimmed by 2 bases and J by 3 bases, 2 bases remained unmatched. Germline loops: CDR1 SGHRS, CDR2 YFSETQ. CDR3 protein: CASSFRTGKNIQYF. The CDR3 region has the DNA TGCGCCAGCAGCTTCAGGACAGGCAAAAACATTCAGTACTTC.

The DNA of the CDR3 is TGTGCCAGCAGCTCACCGGGACTAGGAGTTTACGAGCAGTACTTC. Translation gives CASSSPGLGVYEQYF. The V and J genes are TRBV11-2 and TRBJ2-7, with 8 positions matching TRBD2. The junction had 9 bases not matched to a gene; V was cut back by 4 bases and J by 4 bases. The CDR3 is 15 residues long. Germline CDR1 SGHAT, CDR2 FQNNGV. Full variable domain (missing parts from reference TRBV11-2 and TRBJ2-7): EAGVAQSPRYKIIEKRQSVAFWCNPISGHATLYWYQQILGQGPKLLIQFQNNGVVDDSQLPKDRFSAERLKGVDSTLKIQPAKLEDSAVYLCASSSPGLGVYEQYFGPGTRLTVT.

This clone appeared once. The chain couples TRBV24-1 to TRBJ2-7; 9 bases fit TRBD1. Germline-derived CDR1 and CDR2 are KGHDR and SFDVKD. The length of the CDR3 is 15 residues. The V segment lost 4 bases and the J segment 1 base; nucleotides outside the gene matches: 4. This chain's CDR3 is CATSDGGQGSYEQYF. In nucleotides, the CDR3 is TGTGCCACCAGTGACGGGGGACAGGGTTCCTACGAGCAGTACTTC.

The CDR3 sequence: CASSYSLSGGGTEAFF. The CDR3 DNA sequence: TGTGCCAGCAGTTACTCCTTGAGTGGGGGGGGCACTGAAGCTTTCTTT. The chain is built from TRBV6-5 and TRBJ1-1; a weak D match, TRBD1 (5 bases). CDR3 size: 16 residues. V lost 0 bases and J lost 4, with 15 bases in between. Germline values: CDR1 MNHEY, CDR2 SVGAGI.

The V and J genes are TRBV6-5 and TRBJ1-2; TRBD1 might be the D (5 bases). The CDR3 spans 13 residues. Germline values: CDR1 MNHEY, CDR2 SVGAGI. V was pared by 6 bases and J by 8 bases, with 16 bases between. The CDR3 spells CASRFDSSWGYTF. The DNA for the CDR3 is TGTGCCAGCAGGTTCGACAGTAGTTGGGGCTACACCTTC.

V usage is TRBV18 and J usage is TRBJ1-4, with D possibly matching TRBD1 (5 bases). Per germline, CDR1 KGHSH and CDR2 LQKENI. CDR3 size: 16 residues. V lost 2 bases and J 6 bases, leaving 16 bases between the germline ends. CDR3 DNA: TGTGCCAGCTCACCATTAAGCGGGACCTTAGATGAAAAACTGTTTTTT. Its protein product is CASSPLSGTLDEKLFF.